This passage covers 9 T cell receptor beta chains from one sample sequenced in a study of cytomegalovirus exposure and HLA in healthy donors. 60 Vbeta and 13 Jbeta primers were used in PCR. Generated by immunoSEQ multiplex PCR, the TCRdb table keeps only in-frame clones and is missing some. The sample shows fewer than 200,000 clones, approximately 71% of them seen only once. The sequenced sample was PBMCs. The receptors stem from a man aged 45-65 years in good health and CMV-seronegative.

V and J are TRBV5-6 and TRBJ2-7, with 8 bases matching TRBD1. With V trimmed by 3 bases and J by 3 bases, 8 bases remained unmatched. The germline V gene has CDR1 SGHDT and CDR2 YYEEEE. The CDR3 is 15 residues long. CDR3 amino acids: CASSSPGGRVYEQYF. The CDR3 DNA reads TGTGCCAGCAGCTCCCCAGGGGGCAGGGTCTACGAGCAGTACTTC.

The J gene is TRBJ1-2, the V gene TRBV28, with 11 bases aligning to TRBD1. The CDR3 loop spans 13 amino acids. J lost 8 bases, V lost 4 bases, and 3 bases had no gene match. CDR1 is MDHEN, CDR2 SYDVKM, per germline. The CDR3 region has the DNA TGTGCCAGCAGTTCGGACAGGGGGCGAGGCTACACCTTC. Residues: CASSSDRGRGYTF.

The chain has TRBV28 and TRBJ1-1; D is undetermined. The CDR3 extends over 13 amino acids. Germline CDR1 reads MDHEN; CDR2 reads SYDVKM. V was shortened by 8 bases and J by 4 bases, with 14 bases between the two germline ends. This CDR3 reads CASASTSITEAFF. In DNA, the CDR3 is TGTGCCAGCGCCTCTACGAGTATCACTGAAGCTTTCTTT. Full variable domain (rest looked up from reference TRBV28 and TRBJ1-1): DVKVTQSSRYLVKRTGEKVFLECVQDMDHENMFWYRQDPGLGLRLIYFSYDVKMKEKGDIPEGYSVSREKKERFSLILESASTNQTSMYLCASASTSITEAFFGQGTRLTVV.

This clone appeared a few times. The chain recombines TRBV19 with TRBJ1-1; D gene unclear. V lost 4 bases, J lost 8 bases, and 14 bases lay in between. The CDR3 extends over 13 amino acids. Per the germline V gene, CDR1 is LNHDA and CDR2 is SQIVND (reference sequence). The CDR3 DNA reads as TGTGCCAGTAGTAAAAGAGGGCTAATAGAAGCTTTCTTT. As protein: CASSKRGLIEAFF.

The gene calls are TRBV5-1 and TRBJ2-2, with 9 bases aligning to TRBD2. Germline loops: CDR1 SGHRS, CDR2 YFSETQ. V dropped 4 bases and J dropped 0; count of bases not matched to a gene: 4. The CDR3 runs 16 residues. The CDR3 nucleotides are TGCGCCAGCAGCATGACTAGCGGTCCGAACACCGGGGAGCTGTTTTTT. It yields the protein CASSMTSGPNTGELFF.

A few counts support this clone. Other DNA sequences within the sample encode an identical CDR3. The chain couples TRBV7-2 to TRBJ1-5; maybe TRBD1 (6 bases). The CDR3 is 15 residues long. With 2 bases removed from V and 1 base from J, the gap between germline ends came to 9 bases. Germline CDR1 reads SGHTA; CDR2 reads FQGNSA. The CDR3 region is CASSLQGMSNQPQHF. For the CDR3, the DNA is TGTGCCAGCAGCTTACAGGGGATGAGCAATCAGCCCCAGCATTTT.

V usage is TRBV5-1 and J usage is TRBJ1-6, with D perhaps matching TRBD1 (6 bases). The V gene lost 4 bases and the J gene lost 7 bases, with 18 bases spanning the gap. The CDR3 consists of 16 residues. Germline V gives CDR1 SGHRS, CDR2 YFSETQ. Written as DNA, the CDR3 is TGCGCCAGCAGCCTTGGGGGAGGGGGTTGGAATTCACCCCTCCACTTT. It translates to CASSLGGGGWNSPLHF.

The chain recombines TRBV5-1 with TRBJ2-3; TRBD2 agrees at 7 bases. Germline values: CDR1 SGHRS, CDR2 YFSETQ. Germline trimming cut 1 base from V and 1 base from J; bases unmatched to any gene: 3. The CDR3 is made up of 15 amino acids. The CDR3 coding sequence is TGCGCCAGCAGCTTGACGCTAGCGGGCACAGATACGCAGTATTTT. It yields the protein CASSLTLAGTDTQYF.

Here the CDR3 DNA reads TGTGCCAGCAGCCTGAGACAGGGGGTCTACGAGCAGTACTTC. Protein sequence: CASSLRQGVYEQYF. V and J are TRBV11-3 and TRBJ2-7; 9 bases line up with TRBD1. Per germline, CDR1 SGHNT and CDR2 YENEEA. The CDR3 totals 14 residues. Unmatched junction bases numbered 5, after V lost 5 bases and J lost 3 bases. The whole variable domain, remainder taken from reference TRBV11-3 and TRBJ2-7, is EAGVVQSPRYKIIEKKQPVAFWCNPISGHNTLYWYLQNLGQGPELLIRYENEEAVDDSQLPKDRFSAERLKGVDSTLKIQPAELGDSAVYLCASSLRQGVYEQYFGPGTRLTVT.